The clone carrying this T cell receptor beta chain has just a few counts. Its target is not known. This sample is drawn from a study of T-cell reconstitution after alpha-beta-depleted transplantation in children. Using unique molecular identifiers, the investigators prepared the TCRbeta library. Each CDR3 protein is one row after TCRdb ran MiXCR on the PCR reads. The table records around 670,000 distinct CDR3 sequences, around 14% of them present only once. Germline V gene lookup returns CDR1 SGHRS and CDR2 YFSETQ. This CDR3 region has 14 residues. V dropped 4 bases and J dropped 6 bases, with 14 bases sitting between them. The study, taken as a whole, reports: Expanded graft clones numbering several hundred reportedly gave rise to alpha-beta T cells about two months after transplant. Diversity and T-cell counts at one year after transplant derived mostly from new T cells.

Sequences were derived from PBMCs, sampled before TCRalphabeta/CD19-depleted stem cell transplant. The receptor was isolated from a girl aged 2 to 10 with congenital amegakaryocytic thrombocytopenia, due to receive a stem cell transplant. The V gene is TRBV5-1, the J gene TRBJ2-1; no definite D call. Here the CDR3 reads CASSLSDPSNEQFF. The CDR3 DNA reads TGCGCCAGCAGCCTATCGGACCCAAGCAATGAGCAGTTCTTC.